The 27 T cell receptor beta chains below come from one sample, sequenced in a study of cytomegalovirus exposure and HLA in healthy donors. With 60 Vbeta and 13 Jbeta primers, the PCR was carried out. The assay was immunoSEQ multiplex PCR, and TCRdb's table has in-frame clones only and misses some. The sample comprises fewer than 95,000 clones, 55% to 70% of which are singletons, and roughly a fifth rests with the top ten. Sequencing used PBMCs. The receptor source for this set is a woman aged 45-65 years in good health and CMV-seropositive.

This clone was seen once. V and J are TRBV19 and TRBJ2-7, with D perhaps TRBD1 (6 bases). The germline V gene has CDR1 LNHDA and CDR2 SQIVND (reference sequence). The CDR3 spans 13 residues. Trimming cost V 5 bases and J 5 bases, with 13 bases left between them. The CDR3 DNA follows: TGTGCCAGTAGTCCCCAGGGGCTCGACGAGCAGTACTTC. This sequence encodes CASSPQGLDEQYF.

J is TRBJ2-1 and V is TRBV6-1, with a tentative D call TRBD1 (5 bases). There are 17 residues in the CDR3. Trimming stripped 4 bases from V and 1 base from J, with 17 bases between. Germline CDR1 is MNHNS and CDR2 is SASEGT. The CDR3 DNA sequence: TGTGCCAGCAGTGTGGGAAAAGGGGAAGGATCCTACAATGAGCAGTTCTTC. This codes for CASSVGKGEGSYNEQFF.

This chain links TRBV4-3 with TRBJ2-4; D not resolved. Germline V gene lookup returns CDR1 LGHNA and CDR2 YSLEER. The CDR3 contains 13 residues. Trimming took off 1 base at V and 5 bases at J, with 6 bases between the two ends. The chain's CDR3 is CASSQGGENIQYF. In nucleotides, the CDR3 is TGCGCCAGCAGCCAAGGAGGAGAAAACATTCAGTACTTC.

This clone was picked up a small number of times. This chain joins TRBV28 and TRBJ2-1, with a tentative D call TRBD1 (6 bases). V was trimmed by 2 bases and J by 11 bases, leaving 7 bases between them. Germline V gene lookup returns CDR1 MDHEN and CDR2 SYDVKM. The CDR3 totals 11 residues. CDR3 amino acids: CASSLQGKQFF. CDR3 sequence (DNA): TGTGCCAGCAGTTTACAGGGGAAGCAGTTCTTC. The full variable domain, with the rest looked up from reference TRBV28 and TRBJ2-1, is DVKVTQSSRYLVKRTGEKVFLECVQDMDHENMFWYRQDPGLGLRLIYFSYDVKMKEKGDIPEGYSVSREKKERFSLILESASTNQTSMYLCASSLQGKQFFGPGTRLTVL.

The rearrangement joins TRBV6-5 to TRBJ1-5, with D perhaps TRBD1 (6 bases). The germline CDR1 and CDR2 sequences are MNHEY and SVGAGI. With 6 bases removed from V and 4 bases from J, the gap between germline ends came to 13 bases. CDR3 length: 14 residues. For the CDR3, the DNA is TGTGCCAGCAGCCTTCAGGGGAGTAATCAGCCCCAGCATTTT. This encodes CASSLQGSNQPQHF.

This clone was seen once. The chain links TRBV5-1 to TRBJ2-3; tentative D call: TRBD2 (5 bases). Trimming took 6 bases from V and 0 from J, leaving 17 bases between them. The CDR3 extends over 16 amino acids. From germline, CDR1 is SGHRS and CDR2 YFSETQ. The CDR3 here is CASMVPADPSTDTQYF. The CDR3 bases are TGCGCCAGCATGGTCCCAGCGGACCCTAGCACAGATACGCAGTATTTT.

On this clone itself: Relative to the germline gene, one junction end is altered; a read error may explain this. V gene TRBV4-1 combines with J gene TRBJ1-1; TRBD1 might be the D (6 bases). The V gene's germline CDR1 is MGHRA and CDR2 YSYEKL. The CDR3 covers 15 residues. CDR3 in DNA: TGTGCCAGCAGCCTACGGACAGACATGAACACTGAAGCTTTCTTT. Translated: CASSLRTDMNTEAFF.

The chain links TRBV5-1 to TRBJ2-7; D ambiguous. The CDR3 consists of 14 residues. Per germline, CDR1 SGHRS and CDR2 YFSETQ. Trimming left V 0 bases short and J 0 bases short, with 7 bases between. In nucleotides, the CDR3 is TGCGCCAGCAGCTTGGGGGCGTACTCCTACGAGCAGTACTTC. It translates to CASSLGAYSYEQYF.

The chain carries TRBV28 and TRBJ2-1, with 11 positions matching TRBD2. Germline CDR1 MDHEN, CDR2 SYDVKM. V shed 6 bases, J shed 8 bases, and the junction held 6 bases outside the gene matches. The CDR3 covers 14 residues. DNA for the CDR3: TGTGCCAGCAGCCTGACTAGCGGGGAACATGAGCAGTTCTTC. This translates into CASSLTSGEHEQFF.

This clone was observed a handful of times. One end of the junction is discordant with germline, which a read error may explain. The chain joins TRBV7-9 to TRBJ1-6; D is perhaps TRBD1 (6 bases). CDR1 and CDR2 (germline): SEHNR, FQNEAQ (reference sequence). The CDR3 is 14 amino acids. The DNA of the CDR3 is TGTTCCAGCAGCCCGCAGGGGTCTAATTCACCCCTCCACTTT. Translated: CSSSPQGSNSPLHF.

The CDR3 nucleotides read TGCGCCAGCAGCGCCCGGGGTGATCCGACTAACTATGGCTACACCTTC. Protein product: CASSARGDPTNYGYTF. The chain links TRBV5-1 to TRBJ1-2; D ambiguous. Germline V gene lookup returns CDR1 SGHRS and CDR2 YFSETQ. V gave up 4 bases and J gave up 0 bases, with 16 bases separating them. The CDR3 has 16 amino acids. Looking up the rest from reference TRBV5-1 and TRBJ1-2 gives the full variable domain: KAGVTQTPRYLIKTRGQQVTLSCSPISGHRSVSWYQQTPGQGLQFLFEYFSETQRNKGNFPGRFSGRQFSNSRSEMNVSTLELGDSALYLCASSARGDPTNYGYTFGSGTRLTVV.

This chain joins TRBV14 and TRBJ1-2; D not certain. The V gene's germline CDR1 is SGHDN and CDR2 FVKESK. The V end lost 1 base, the J end lost 2 bases, and 5 bases lay between the germline ends. The CDR3 consists of 13 residues. The CDR3 DNA reads as TGTGCCAGCAGCCAAGGGAGGAACTATGGCTACACCTTC. It encodes CASSQGRNYGYTF.

This clone was observed a handful of times. The genes are TRBV27 and TRBJ1-2; tentatively, D is TRBD1 (6 bases). V lost 4 bases, J lost 5 bases, and 14 bases lay in between. The CDR3 sequence is 14 residues long. Per the germline V gene, CDR1 is MNHEY and CDR2 is SMNVEV (reference sequence). The CDR3 region is CASSSRPDRYGYTF. In nucleotides, the CDR3 is TGTGCCAGCAGTTCGCGCCCGGACAGATATGGCTACACCTTC.

The V call is TRBV5-4, the J call TRBJ2-5; 11 nucleotides agree with TRBD2. The CDR3 has 15 amino acids. With V trimmed by 1 base and J by 2 bases, 1 base remained unmatched. Germline assignment: CDR1 SGHNT and CDR2 YYREEE (reference sequence). The CDR3 DNA reads as TGTGCCAGCAGCTTGACTAGCGGGGGACAAGAGACCCAGTACTTC. It codes for CASSLTSGGQETQYF.

This clone appeared a few times. The CDR3 nucleotides read TGTGCCAGTAGGAGGGCTGCGGGGGGGCAAGAGACCCAGTACTTC. It translates to CASRRAAGGQETQYF. V and J are TRBV19 and TRBJ2-5, with 9 bases aligning to TRBD2. Germline trimming cut 6 bases from V and 2 bases from J; bases unmatched to any gene: 7. There are 15 residues in the CDR3. Germline-derived CDR1 and CDR2 are LNHDA and SQIVND (reference sequence).

This chain connects TRBV19 to TRBJ1-5; TRBD1 matches at 9 bases. The length of the CDR3 is 17 residues. The junction had 10 bases not matched to a gene; V was cut back by 1 base and J by 6 bases. Germline CDR1 and CDR2: LNHDA and SQIVND (reference sequence). The CDR3 is CASSIAPHRGLIQPQHF. CDR3 nucleotides: TGTGCCAGTAGTATAGCGCCTCACAGGGGGCTTATTCAGCCCCAGCATTTT.

The J gene is TRBJ2-7, the V gene TRBV11-2, with a possible D match to TRBD1 (6 bases). The V gene's germline CDR1 is SGHAT and CDR2 FQNNGV. The CDR3 totals 15 residues. The V end was cut by 3 bases, the J end by 4 bases, with 16 bases between. In DNA, the CDR3 is TGTGCCAGCAGCTTTACATGGACAGATAGATACGAGCAGTACTTC. It codes for CASSFTWTDRYEQYF. Full variable domain (rest looked up from reference TRBV11-2 and TRBJ2-7): EAGVAQSPRYKIIEKRQSVAFWCNPISGHATLYWYQQILGQGPKLLIQFQNNGVVDDSQLPKDRFSAERLKGVDSTLKIQPAKLEDSAVYLCASSFTWTDRYEQYFGPGTRLTVT.

The rearrangement uses TRBV11-2 and TRBJ2-7; 8 positions match TRBD1. Trimming removed 2 bases from V and 1 base from J; junction bases left unmatched: 4. The V gene's germline CDR1 is SGHAT and CDR2 FQNNGV. This CDR3 contains 15 residues. CDR3 nucleotide sequence: TGTGCCAGCAGCTTAACAGGGGGGATTTCCTACGAGCAGTACTTC. Amino acids: CASSLTGGISYEQYF.

The chain couples TRBV6-5 to TRBJ1-1; possibly TRBD1 for D (5 bases). The V and J ends lost 3 bases and 1 base respectively, with 15 bases between them. CDR3 length: 16 amino acids. Germline V gene data show CDR1 as MNHEY and CDR2 as SVGAGI. The CDR3 here is CASSYFPTGQNTEAFF. The CDR3 bases are TGTGCCAGCAGTTATTTCCCCACAGGTCAGAACACTGAAGCTTTCTTT.

The V and J genes are TRBV6-1 and TRBJ2-5, with D possibly matching TRBD1 (6 bases). The V gene's germline CDR1 is MNHNS and CDR2 SASEGT. The CDR3 runs to 14 residues. With 5 bases removed from V and 3 bases from J, the gap between germline ends came to 13 bases. CDR3 sequence reads: CASSIQGLEETQYF. CDR3 coding DNA: TGTGCCAGCAGTATACAGGGTTTGGAAGAGACCCAGTACTTC.

The chain uses TRBV5-1 and TRBJ2-7; D perhaps matches TRBD2 (6 bases). From germline, CDR1 is SGHRS and CDR2 YFSETQ. Trimming took off 0 bases at V and 3 bases at J, with 16 bases between the two ends. The length of the CDR3 is 16 residues. This CDR3 is CASSLALRGRSYEQYF. The CDR3 nucleotides are TGCGCCAGCAGCTTGGCGTTACGGGGGAGAAGCTACGAGCAGTACTTC.

The V gene is TRBV29-1, the J gene TRBJ2-5, with D possibly being TRBD2 (6 bases). Per germline, CDR1 SQVTM and CDR2 ANQGSEA. V lost 7 bases and J lost 2, with 17 bases in between. This CDR3 is 14 amino acids long. Written as DNA, the CDR3 is TGCAGCGCAGCATCCGGGAGCTATCAAGAGACCCAGTACTTC. This encodes CSAASGSYQETQYF.

This clone was detected only a few times. CDR3 nucleotide sequence: TGTGCCAGCAGGAATGGGGGGGCCGGGAACACTGAAGCTTTCTTT. This translates into CASRNGGAGNTEAFF. The V gene is TRBV6-5, the J gene TRBJ1-1, with a possible D match to TRBD1 (6 bases). The CDR3 is 15 amino acids. The germline V gene has CDR1 MNHEY and CDR2 SVGAGI. V dropped 6 bases and J dropped 1 base, with 15 bases sitting between them.

The chain links TRBV19 to TRBJ2-7, with D perhaps TRBD2 (6 bases). V was shortened by 4 bases and J by 2 bases, with 24 bases between the two germline ends. Germline V gene lookup returns CDR1 LNHDA and CDR2 SQIVND (reference sequence). There are 18 residues in the CDR3. The CDR3: CASSKSNFDGGKPYEQYF. The CDR3 DNA reads as TGTGCCAGTAGTAAATCGAACTTTGACGGGGGTAAACCCTACGAGCAGTACTTC.

This clone is a singleton in its sample. The V call is TRBV6-6, the J call TRBJ2-7; the match to TRBD1 covers 9 bases. The germline CDR1 and CDR2 sequences are MNHNY and SVGAGI (reference sequence). J gave up 4 bases and V 5 bases, and 3 bases lay outside the gene matches. The CDR3 runs to 13 residues. CDR3 sequence reads: CASSGQGMYEQYF. Here the CDR3 DNA reads TGTGCCAGCAGTGGACAGGGGATGTACGAGCAGTACTTC.

The chain joins TRBV2 to TRBJ1-1; D not resolved. Germline values: CDR1 SNHLY, CDR2 FYNNEI. CDR3 size: 15 residues. Trimming removed 5 bases from V and 2 bases from J, with 15 bases in between. In DNA form, the CDR3 reads TGTGCCAGCAGTCTTGAGGCGGGAGGAAACACTGAAGCTTTCTTT. Its protein is CASSLEAGGNTEAFF.

J is TRBJ2-2 and V is TRBV5-1; D possibly corresponds to TRBD1 (6 bases). The germline V gene encodes CDR1 SGHRS and CDR2 YFSETQ. The V end was cut by 4 bases, the J end by 4 bases, with 20 bases between. There are 17 residues in the CDR3. CDR3 DNA sequence: TGCGCCAGCAGCGGTGGTGGGGGCGCCTACGTCACCGGGGAGCTGTTTTTT. Translating it yields CASSGGGGAYVTGELFF.